Reported below is one TCR beta chain. The data are from a study of T cell clones after liver transplantation. Study summary: Pre-transplant mixed lymphocyte reactions yielded third-party-reactive TCRbeta sequences as comparators for graft-donor-reactive sequences.

Clones were read by immunoSEQ multiplex PCR, and TCRdb kept only the in-frame ones, dropping some. Among tens of thousands of clones listed, 90% were seen once. The CDR3 length is 17 residues. The V segment lost 5 bases and the J segment 7 bases; nucleotides outside the gene matches: 14. Per germline, CDR1 SGHTA and CDR2 FQGNSA. Sequencing was performed on CD4+ T cells from blood, taken before liver transplant. The receptor's source is a human donor who received a liver transplant. The rearrangement links TRBV7-2 to TRBJ2-1, with TRBD2 matching 10 bases. Here the CDR3 reads CASSLPIFSGRRNEQFF. The DNA of the CDR3 is TGTGCCAGCAGCCTTCCCATCTTTAGCGGGAGGAGGAATGAGCAGTTCTTC.